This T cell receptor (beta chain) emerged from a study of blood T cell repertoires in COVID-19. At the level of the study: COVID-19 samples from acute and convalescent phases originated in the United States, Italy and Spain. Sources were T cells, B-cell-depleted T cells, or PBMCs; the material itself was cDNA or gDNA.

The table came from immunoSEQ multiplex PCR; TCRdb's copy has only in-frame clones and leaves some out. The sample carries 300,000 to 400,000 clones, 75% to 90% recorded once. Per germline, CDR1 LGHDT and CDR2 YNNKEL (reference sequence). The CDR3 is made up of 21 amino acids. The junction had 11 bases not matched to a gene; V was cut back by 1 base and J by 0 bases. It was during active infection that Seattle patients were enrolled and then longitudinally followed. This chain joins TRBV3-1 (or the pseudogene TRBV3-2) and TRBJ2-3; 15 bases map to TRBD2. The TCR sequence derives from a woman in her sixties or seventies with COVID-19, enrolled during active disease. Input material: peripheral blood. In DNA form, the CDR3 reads TGTGCCAGCAGCCAAGCCACCGGGACTAGCGGGGGGCAGAAAAGCACAGATACGCAGTATTTT. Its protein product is CASSQATGTSGGQKSTDTQYF.